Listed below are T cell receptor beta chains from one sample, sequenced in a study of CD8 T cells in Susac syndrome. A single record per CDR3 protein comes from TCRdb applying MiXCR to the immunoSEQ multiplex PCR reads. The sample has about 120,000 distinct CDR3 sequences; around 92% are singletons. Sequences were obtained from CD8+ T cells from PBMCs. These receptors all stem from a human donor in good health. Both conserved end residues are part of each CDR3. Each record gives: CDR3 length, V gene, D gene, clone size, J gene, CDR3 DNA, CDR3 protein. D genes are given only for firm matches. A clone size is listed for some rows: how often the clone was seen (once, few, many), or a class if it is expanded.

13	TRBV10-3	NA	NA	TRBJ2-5	TGTGCCAACCGGGGAGTGGGCCAAGAGACCCAGTACTTC	CANRGVGQETQYF
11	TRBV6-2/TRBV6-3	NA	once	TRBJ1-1	TGTGCCACCGGCCAGGGGACTGAAGCTTTCTTT	CATGQGTEAFF
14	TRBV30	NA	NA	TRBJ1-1	TGTGCCTGGAGTGTGGAGGACTATAACACTGAAGCTTTCTTT	CAWSVEDYNTEAFF
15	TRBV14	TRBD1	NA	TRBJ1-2	TGTGCCAGCAGCCAAGGGCAGGGGGGACCTCGGGGCTACACCTTC	CASSQGQGGPRGYTF
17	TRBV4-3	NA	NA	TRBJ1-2	TGCGCCAGCAGCCGCGAGGGAGAGAGGTCGATAAACTATGGCTACACCTTC	CASSREGERSINYGYTF
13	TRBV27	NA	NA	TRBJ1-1	TGTGCCAGCAGAAACAGCCACAACACTGAAGCTTTCTTT	CASRNSHNTEAFF
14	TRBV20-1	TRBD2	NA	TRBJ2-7	TGCAGTGCTGCTCAGAGCGGGAGTTACTTCGAGCAGTACTTC	CSAAQSGSYFEQYF
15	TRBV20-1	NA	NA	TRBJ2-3	TGCAGTGCTGAGGGCGGGGGCGGGAGCACAGATACGCAGTATTTT	CSAEGGGGSTDTQYF
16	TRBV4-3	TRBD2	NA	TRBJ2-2	TGCGCCAGCAGCCAATTAGGGCTAGCGGGAGTCGGGGAGCTGTTTTTT	CASSQLGLAGVGELFF
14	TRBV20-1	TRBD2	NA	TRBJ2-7	TGCAGTGCTAGACTAGCGGGAAAGGGGTACGAGCAGTACTTC	CSARLAGKGYEQYF
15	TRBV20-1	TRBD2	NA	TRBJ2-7	TGCAGTGCTAGGGGGACTAGCGGGAGTATAGACGAGCAGTACTTC	CSARGTSGSIDEQYF
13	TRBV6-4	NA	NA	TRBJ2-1	TGTGCCAGCAGTGAGGCCTACAACAATGAGCAGTTCTTC	CASSEAYNNEQFF
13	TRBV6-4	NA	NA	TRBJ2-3	TGTGCCAGCAGTGAATTGAGAGGGGATACGCAGTATTTT	CASSELRGDTQYF
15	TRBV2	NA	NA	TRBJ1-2	TGTGCCAGCTACCTTAAGTCGACAGGCAGCTATGGCTACACCTTC	CASYLKSTGSYGYTF
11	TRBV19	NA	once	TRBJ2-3	TGTGCCCGTTCCTGCGGGGATACGCAGTATTTT	CARSCGDTQYF
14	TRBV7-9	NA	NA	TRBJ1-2	TGTGCCAGCAGCCCCAATGGAATAGCCGACGGCTACACCTTC	CASSPNGIADGYTF
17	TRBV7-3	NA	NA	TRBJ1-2	TGTGCCAGCAGCTTAACGCCCTCCCCCGGCCCCAACTATGGCTACACCTTC	CASSLTPSPGPNYGYTF
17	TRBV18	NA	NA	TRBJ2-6	TGTGCCAGCTCACCCTACAGCGATATCTCTGGGGCCAACGTCCTGACTTTC	CASSPYSDISGANVLTF
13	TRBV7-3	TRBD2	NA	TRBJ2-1	TGTGCCAGCAGCGTACTAGCGGACAATGAGCAGTTCTTC	CASSVLADNEQFF
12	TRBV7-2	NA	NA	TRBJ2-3	TGTGCCAGCAGCCTGTACGGAGATACGCAGTATTTT	CASSLYGDTQYF
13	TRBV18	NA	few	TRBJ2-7	TGTGCCAGCTCACCAGGCACATTCTACGAGCAGTACTTC	CASSPGTFYEQYF
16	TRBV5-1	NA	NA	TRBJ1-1	TGCGCCAGCAGCTTGGCCGGGACGGGGTCGAACACTGAAGCTTTCTTT	CASSLAGTGSNTEAFF
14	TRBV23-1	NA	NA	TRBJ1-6	TGCGCCAGCAGAAGAGAAGATAATAATTCACCCCTCCACTTT	CASRREDNNSPLHF
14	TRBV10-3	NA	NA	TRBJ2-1	TGTGCCATCAGAGATACCGGACAGAACAATGAGCAGTTCTTC	CAIRDTGQNNEQFF
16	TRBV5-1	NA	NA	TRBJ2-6	TGCGCCAGCACCGAATCCGGGGGCGCTGGGGCCAACGTCCTGACTTTC	CASTESGGAGANVLTF
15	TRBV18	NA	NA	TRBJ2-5	TGTGCCAGCTCACCGACAGGACCTACCCAAGAGACCCAGTACTTC	CASSPTGPTQETQYF
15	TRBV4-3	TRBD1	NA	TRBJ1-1	TGCGCCAGCAGCCACCGAGGGACAGCGAACACTGAAGCTTTCTTT	CASSHRGTANTEAFF
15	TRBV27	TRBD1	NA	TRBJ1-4	TGTGCCAGCAGTCCCTTGACAGGGATGCGGGAAAAACTGTTTTTT	CASSPLTGMREKLFF
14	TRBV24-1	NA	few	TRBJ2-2	TGTGCCACCAGTGATTATCCCGGGACCGGGGAGCTGTTTTTT	CATSDYPGTGELFF
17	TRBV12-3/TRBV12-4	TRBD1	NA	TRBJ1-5	TGTGCCAGCAGTTCAAGTAACGCCGGGACAGGGCGTCAGCCCCAGCATTTT	CASSSSNAGTGRQPQHF
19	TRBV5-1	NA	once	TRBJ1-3	TGCGCCAGCAGCTTGGGCCCCATTACGACTGTCAGCTCTGGAAACACCATATATTTT	CASSLGPITTVSSGNTIYF
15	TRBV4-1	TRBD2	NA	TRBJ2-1	TGCGCCAGCAGCCAAGAGCGGGGGACCTACAATGAGCAGTTCTTC	CASSQERGTYNEQFF
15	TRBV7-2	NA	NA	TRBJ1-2	TGTGCCAGCAGCCTAGCGGCCATTCCGTCCGGCGGCTACACCTTC	CASSLAAIPSGGYTF
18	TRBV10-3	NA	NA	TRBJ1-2	TGTGCCATCAGCGGAGGAGGGGACGAGTTACAGGGACCCTATGGCTACACCTTC	CAISGGGDELQGPYGYTF
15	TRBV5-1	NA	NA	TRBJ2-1	TGCGCCAGCAGCTCGGACGGGGTAGCTGGCAATGAGCAGTTCTTC	CASSSDGVAGNEQFF
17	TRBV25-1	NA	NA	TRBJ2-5	TGTGCCAGCAGTGAACGGAGACAGGCCAGGTACCAAGAGACCCAGTACTTC	CASSERRQARYQETQYF
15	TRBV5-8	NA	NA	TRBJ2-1	TGTGCCAGCATCACCCGAAGGGACTTCTACAATGAGCAGTTCTTC	CASITRRDFYNEQFF
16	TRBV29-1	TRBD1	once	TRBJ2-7	TGCAGCGCCTACGAGGTTTCGGGACAGGCAACCTACGAGCAGTACTTC	CSAYEVSGQATYEQYF
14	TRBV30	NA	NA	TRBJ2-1	TGTGCCTCTAAAAGGGGCTCGGGGTACAATGAGCAGTTCTTC	CASKRGSGYNEQFF
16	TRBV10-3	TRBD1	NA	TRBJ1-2	TGTGCCATCAGTGGGAAAACCGGGACAGGGTCGGACGGCTACACCTTC	CAISGKTGTGSDGYTF
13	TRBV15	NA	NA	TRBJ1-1	TGTGCCACCAGCACGGTCTCGAACACTGAAGCTTTCTTT	CATSTVSNTEAFF
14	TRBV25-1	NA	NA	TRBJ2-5	TGTGCCAGCAGTGAGTTGGGAACCCAAGAGACCCAGTACTTC	CASSELGTQETQYF
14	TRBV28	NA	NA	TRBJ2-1	TGTGCCAGCAGTTCCCAACTGTGGGGGGAGGAGCAGTTCTTC	CASSSQLWGEEQFF
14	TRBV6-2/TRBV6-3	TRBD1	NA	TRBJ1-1	TGTGCCAGCAGCTTGACAGGGCCGAACACTGAAGCTTTCTTT	CASSLTGPNTEAFF
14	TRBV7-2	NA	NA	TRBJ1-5	TGTGCCAGCAGCCCTAGGGGGGGGACCCAGCCCCAGCATTTT	CASSPRGGTQPQHF
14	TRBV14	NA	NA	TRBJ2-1	TGTGCCAGCAGCCAACGGGTCTCCTACAATGAGCAGTTCTTC	CASSQRVSYNEQFF
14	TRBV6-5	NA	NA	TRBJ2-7	TGTGCCAGCAGTCAACACAGGGAAGGTGGCGAGCAGTACTTC	CASSQHREGGEQYF
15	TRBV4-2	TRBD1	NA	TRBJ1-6	TGTGCCAGCAGCCTCGGGACAGTTCATAATTCACCCCTCCACTTT	CASSLGTVHNSPLHF
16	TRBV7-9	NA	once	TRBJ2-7	TGTGCCAGCAGCCTCACGTTTGGGACTTCGCACTACGAGCAGTACTTC	CASSLTFGTSHYEQYF
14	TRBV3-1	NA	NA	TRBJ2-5	TGTGCCAGCAGCCAAGAAGAACAGGGCGGGACCCAGTACTTC	CASSQEEQGGTQYF
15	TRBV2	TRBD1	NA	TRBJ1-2	TGTGCCAGCAGTGAAGCGCCCGGACAGGGCTATGGCTACACCTTC	CASSEAPGQGYGYTF
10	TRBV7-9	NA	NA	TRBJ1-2	TGTGCCAGCAGCTTCGGGAGATTCACCTTC	CASSFGRFTF
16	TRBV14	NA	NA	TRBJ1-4	TGTGCCAGCAGCCAAGAGTTACGGGGCTCGGATGAAAAACTGTTTTTT	CASSQELRGSDEKLFF
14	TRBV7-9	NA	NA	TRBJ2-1	TGTGCCAGCAGCATAGGGGGGGGTCCCAATGAGCAGTTCTTC	CASSIGGGPNEQFF
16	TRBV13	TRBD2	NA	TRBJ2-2	TGTGCCAGCAGCCCGAGAGGGACTACCCTCACCGGGGAGCTGTTTTTT	CASSPRGTTLTGELFF
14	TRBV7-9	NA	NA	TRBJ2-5	TGTGCCAGCAGCTTAGGGACAGCTGAAGAGACCCAGTACTTC	CASSLGTAEETQYF
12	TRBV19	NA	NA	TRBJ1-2	TGTGCCAGTAGTATCAGGTTACGCGGCTACACCTTC	CASSIRLRGYTF
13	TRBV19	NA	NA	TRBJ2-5	TGTGCCAGTAGCCGGACCGCCCAAGAGACCCAGTACTTC	CASSRTAQETQYF
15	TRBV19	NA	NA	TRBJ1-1	TGTGCCAGTAGTCTTACGACAGGAACCAACACTGAAGCTTTCTTT	CASSLTTGTNTEAFF
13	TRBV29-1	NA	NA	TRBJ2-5	TGCAGCGTTGATTTGTGGGACCAAGAGACCCAGTACTTC	CSVDLWDQETQYF